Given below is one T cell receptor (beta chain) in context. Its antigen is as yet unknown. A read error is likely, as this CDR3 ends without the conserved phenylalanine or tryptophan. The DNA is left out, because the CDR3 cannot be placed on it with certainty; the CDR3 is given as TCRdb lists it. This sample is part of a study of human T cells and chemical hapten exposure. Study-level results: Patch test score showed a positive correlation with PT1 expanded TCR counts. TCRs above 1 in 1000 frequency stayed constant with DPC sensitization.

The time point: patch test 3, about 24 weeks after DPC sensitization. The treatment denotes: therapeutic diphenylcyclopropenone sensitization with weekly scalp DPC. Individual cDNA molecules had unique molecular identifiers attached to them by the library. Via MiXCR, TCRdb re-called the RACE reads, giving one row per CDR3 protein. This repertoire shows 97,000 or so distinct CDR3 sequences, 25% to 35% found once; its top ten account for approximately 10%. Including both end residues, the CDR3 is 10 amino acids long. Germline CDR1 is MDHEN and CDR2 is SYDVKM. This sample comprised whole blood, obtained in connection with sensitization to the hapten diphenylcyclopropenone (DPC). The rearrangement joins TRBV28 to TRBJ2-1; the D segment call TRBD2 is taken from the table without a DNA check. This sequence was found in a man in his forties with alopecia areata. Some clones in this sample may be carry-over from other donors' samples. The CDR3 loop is CASSLMLLPS.